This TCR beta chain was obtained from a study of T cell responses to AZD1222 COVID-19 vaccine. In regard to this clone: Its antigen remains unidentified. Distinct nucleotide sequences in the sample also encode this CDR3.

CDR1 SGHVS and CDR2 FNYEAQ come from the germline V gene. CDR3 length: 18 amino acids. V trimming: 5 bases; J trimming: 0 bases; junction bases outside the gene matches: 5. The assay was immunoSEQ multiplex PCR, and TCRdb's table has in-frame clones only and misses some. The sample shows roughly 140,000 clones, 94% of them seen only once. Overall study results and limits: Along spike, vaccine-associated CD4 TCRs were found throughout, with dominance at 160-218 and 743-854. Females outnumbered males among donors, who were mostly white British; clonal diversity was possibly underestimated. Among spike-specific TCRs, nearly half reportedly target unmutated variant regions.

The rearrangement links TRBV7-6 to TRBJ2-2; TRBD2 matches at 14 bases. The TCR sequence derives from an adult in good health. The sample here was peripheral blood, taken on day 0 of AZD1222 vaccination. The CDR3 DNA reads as TGTGCCAGCAGCCCTGGACTAGCGGGAGGTACGAACACCGGGGAGCTGTTTTTT. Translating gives CASSPGLAGGTNTGELFF.